This T cell receptor beta chain was retrieved from a study of blood T cell repertoires in COVID-19. V was pared by 1 base and J by 3 bases, with 15 bases between. The CDR3 runs to 16 residues. Germline V gene sequence: CDR1 MNHNS, CDR2 SASEGT. The assay was immunoSEQ multiplex PCR, and TCRdb's table has in-frame clones only and misses some. The data show 220,000 or so clones, approximately 78% seen once. The V gene is TRBV6-1, the J gene TRBJ1-2, with D possibly matching TRBD1 (6 bases). This receptor was identified in an elderly woman with COVID-19, enrolled during active disease. Sequencing was done on a sample of peripheral blood. The CDR3 sequence: CASSEVGQMVDYGYTF. CDR3 nucleotides: TGTGCCAGCAGTGAAGTGGGACAAATGGTGGACTATGGCTACACCTTC.